What follows are 7 T cell receptor beta chains derived from one specimen sequenced in a study of cytomegalovirus exposure and HLA in healthy donors. The study ran its PCR with 60 Vbeta and 13 Jbeta primers. Clones were sequenced by immunoSEQ multiplex PCR, and TCRdb holds only the in-frame ones, with some missing. The sample consists of 200,000 or so clones, 70% to 85% of them appearing once. Sequenced input: PBMCs. The source is a girl aged 2 to 10 in good health and CMV-seronegative.

This chain links TRBV2 with TRBJ2-7; 9 nucleotides agree with TRBD1. J gave up 5 bases and V 8 bases, and 4 bases lay outside the gene matches. Germline CDR1 SNHLY, CDR2 FYNNEI. This CDR3 is built from 12 residues. This CDR3 is CASEDRGDEQYF. In nucleotides, the CDR3 is TGTGCCAGCGAAGACAGGGGGGACGAGCAGTACTTC.

The chain combines TRBV5-1 with TRBJ1-4; 9 bases are shared with TRBD1. The CDR3 covers 14 residues. Trimming at V came to 4 bases and at J to 5 bases, leaving 3 bases not matched to a gene. Germline V gives CDR1 SGHRS, CDR2 YFSETQ. The CDR3 protein is CASSPGTGNEKLFF. The CDR3 DNA is TGCGCCAGCAGCCCCGGGACAGGGAATGAAAAACTGTTTTTT.

The J gene is TRBJ2-7, the V gene TRBV6-1; 7 bases are shared with TRBD2. V was pared by 2 bases and J by 6 bases, with 19 bases of the junction left unmatched. Germline CDR1 is MNHNS and CDR2 is SASEGT. The CDR3 loop spans 18 amino acids. CDR3 sequence reads: CASSEKVAGMVYVAEQYF. CDR3 DNA sequence: TGTGCCAGCAGTGAAAAAGTAGCGGGTATGGTTTATGTCGCCGAGCAGTACTTC.

This clone was picked up a small number of times. This rearrangement joins TRBV5-1 to TRBJ2-2; TRBD1 is a possible D gene (6 bases). The CDR3 runs to 16 residues. The ends were cut back, 3 bases at V and 8 bases at J, with 20 bases in the middle. Germline values: CDR1 SGHRS, CDR2 YFSETQ. DNA of the CDR3: TGCGCCAGCAGCTCCCGGGACACTCGTCCGTGGGGGGAGCTGTTTTTT. Translation: CASSSRDTRPWGELFF. Variable domain in full (rest from reference TRBV5-1 and TRBJ2-2): KAGVTQTPRYLIKTRGQQVTLSCSPISGHRSVSWYQQTPGQGLQFLFEYFSETQRNKGNFPGRFSGRQFSNSRSEMNVSTLELGDSALYLCASSSRDTRPWGELFFGEGSRLTVL.

This clone appeared a single time. This rearrangement joins TRBV6-1 to TRBJ2-6, with D unclear. CDR3 length: 14 amino acids. The germline CDR1 and CDR2 sequences are MNHNS and SASEGT. The V and J ends lost 10 bases and 6 bases respectively, with 16 bases between them. DNA for the CDR3: TGTGCCACTTCCCCCACGCCTAAGGCCAACGTCCTGACTTTC. Translating gives CATSPTPKANVLTF.

The genes are TRBV5-1 and TRBJ2-5; 9 bases align to TRBD2. Unmatched junction bases numbered 4, after V lost 0 bases and J lost 1 base. Looked up from germline, CDR1 is SGHRS and CDR2 is YFSETQ. This CDR3 region has 16 residues. For the CDR3, the DNA is TGCGCCAGCAGCTTGGCACTAGCGGGCTTCCAAGAGACCCAGTACTTC. It encodes CASSLALAGFQETQYF.

The chain has TRBV5-1 and TRBJ1-3, with D unclear. The CDR3 has 13 amino acids. CDR1 SGHRS and CDR2 YFSETQ come from the germline V gene. V was trimmed by 0 bases and J by 4 bases, leaving 5 bases between them. This chain's CDR3 is CASSLASGNTIYF. The CDR3 DNA sequence: TGCGCCAGCAGCTTGGCTTCCGGAAACACCATATATTTT.